This entry is about one T cell receptor (beta chain). What this receptor recognizes is not known. One end of the junction varies from germline; a read error may be responsible. This sample was taken from a study of T cells in Graves' hyperthyroidism and ophthalmopathy (dated 2019 in TCRdb). Study-wide context: Peripheral blood samples were taken at initial diagnosis, before any treatment was given. TCR V-J signatures able to tell the groups apart were searched for in a discovery cohort of some 100 patients, of whom fewer than 45 had Graves' ophthalmopathy and roughly 58 had stable Graves' hyperthyroidism. Whether ophthalmopathy could be predicted prospectively was tested in an independent validation cohort made up of 18 hyperthyroidism patients plus 17 patients who later progressed to ophthalmopathy. The 75 to 100 discovery patients were randomly divided into training and test sets at a 7:3 ratio. Thyroid tissue and blood T-cell repertoires from roughly six Graves' hyperthyroidism patients were also compared in the study. Once sampling was done, hyperthyroidism patients were given methimazole at a starting dose of 30 mg daily, whereas ophthalmopathy patients were given high-dose intravenous methylprednisolone. The paper reports TCR Vbeta CDR3 sequencing of approximately 140 peripheral blood samples: approximately 43 ophthalmopathy, under 85 hyperthyroidism and about 17 progressor patients.

Graves' hyperthyroidism was defined as stable when no progression to ophthalmopathy occurred over 18 months of follow-up. The hyperthyroidism patients were between 18 and 65 years old and newly diagnosed, with a disease duration of less than 2 months. Patients with uncontrolled infections, other autoimmune diseases, pregnancy or lactation were excluded. Clinical symptoms, serum thyroxine and TRAb, thyroid ultrasound, and orbital computed tomography formed the basis for the diagnoses. Ficoll-Paque density gradient centrifugation was used to isolate PBMCs from approximately 11 ml of fresh peripheral blood. Trizol reagent was used to extract total RNA, and RNA quality was then checked on an Agilent 2100 Bioanalyzer. The TCR beta CDR3 regions were amplified from the RNA transcripts. A first-round RT-PCR of the TCR CDR3 used the HTBI primer set with the Qiagen OneStep RT-PCR kit. The libraries were constructed in a second round of multiplex PCR and then size-selected and purified. Libraries were sequenced paired-end with 100 bp reads on an Illumina HiSeq2000. In the source study's methods: Raw data were processed with SOAPnuke, discarding reads with adapters, uncalled bases, mean Phred below 15, or no exact constant-primer or identifier match. High-quality paired reads were merged using COPE v1.2.5, and each unique nucleotide sequence was defined as a clonotype. MiTCR v1.1 was used to align the clonotypes against IMGT TRBV, TRBD and TRBJ reference segments. The analysis was restricted to V-J combinations with a frequency above 0.0001, which together covered 99.2% of the repertoires. The TCS score was defined as F50 (clonal expansion) divided by E x V (chaos), with BLOSUM62-based TCRdist calculated between CDR3 peptides within each V-J. Welch's t-statistics and random forest reduced around 550 V-J features to fewer than 15, which were used in a naive Bayes classifier (R e1071). Clones were called with MiXCR by TCRdb after fastp trimmed the public reads at Q25, and only in-frame beta chains were retained. Here each entry gathers all rows of one CDR3 protein and keeps the most common genes and DNA. These V and J calls are TCRdb output, not the study's own analysis. The sample table contains some 760,000 distinct CDR3 sequences; only one count was recorded for about 15% of them. Roughly 10% of the sample is held by the ten biggest clonotypes.

Taken from cysteine to phenylalanine, the CDR3 has 14 residues. Of the read, only the CDR3 DNA is kept; its 42 bases are in frame from base 1. Per the germline V gene, WSHSY is the CDR1 and SAAADI is the CDR2. Paper-wide results and their limitations: No statistical method was used to fix the sample size in advance, and group allocation was not hidden from the investigators. In validation, the model predicted progression to ophthalmopathy a median of roughly 6.1 months before onset, with about 70% sensitivity and almost 75% specificity. A 13 V-J signature model separated ophthalmopathy from stable hyperthyroidism, with roughly 88% sensitivity and 81.08% specificity in cross-validation and 80%/75% in testing. Most expanded thyroid clonotypes (frequency above 0.001) were also detected in blood, a finding suggesting that blood repertoires may reflect thyroid immune responses.

The source is a woman aged 18-30 years with Graves' hyperthyroidism. The rearrangement joined TRBV10-2 to TRBJ2-2; the D gene is possibly TRBD1 or TRBD2, each agreeing over 6 bases. Sequencing was done on a sample of blood. The CDR3 protein: CASRRDTNTEELFF. The DNA sequence follows: TGCGCCAGCAGGCGGGACACCAACACCGAGGAGCTGTTTTTT.